This TCR beta chain was observed in a study of chemoradiotherapy in HPV16-positive cancers. General observations from the study: Candidate HPV-specific clones and E7-related TCR motifs grew in tumor during treatment.

A remark on this clone: Antigen unknown.

Only in-frame clones appear in the TCRdb table, and some are missing; sequencing was by immunoSEQ multiplex PCR. Among tens of thousands of clones listed, around 89% were seen once. V shed 7 bases and J shed 0 bases, with 6 bases lying between them. Germline CDR1 is MNHNS and CDR2 is SASEGT. The CDR3 runs to 12 residues. The sequence came from a human donor with HPV-associated anogenital cancer. J is TRBJ1-1 and V is TRBV6-1; D remains unclear. The sequencing used blood, collected from a patient who underwent chemoradiotherapy. CDR3 region: CASTWVNTEAFF. CDR3 coding DNA: TGTGCCAGCACTTGGGTGAACACTGAAGCTTTCTTT.